What follows are 13 T cell receptor beta chains derived from one specimen sequenced in a study of OX40 agonist ivuxolimab in advanced cancers. Sequenced by immunoSEQ multiplex PCR; TCRdb stores in-frame clones only, minus some. The sample holds roughly 67,000 clones, approximately 89% seen once. This specimen was CD4+ or CD8+ T cells sorted from blood, taken in a trial of the OX40 agonist ivuxolimab. The receptors here all came from an adult with an advanced solid tumor such as melanoma, head and neck, liver or kidney cancer.

This clone was counted between two and nine times. The chain has TRBV13 and TRBJ1-4; D gene ambiguous. V dropped 4 bases and J dropped 10 bases, with 10 bases sitting between them. Germline CDR1 and CDR2: PRHDT and FYEKMQ (reference sequence). The CDR3 totals 12 residues. CDR3 amino acids: CASSSTDGKLFF. The CDR3 bases are TGTGCCAGCAGCTCTACCGACGGAAAACTGTTTTTT. Variable domain in full (rest from reference TRBV13 and TRBJ1-4): AAGVIQSPRHLIKEKRETATLKCYPIPRHDTVYWYQQGPGQDPQFLISFYEKMQSDKGSIPDRFSAQQFSDYHSELNMSSLELGDSALYFCASSSTDGKLFFGSGTQLSVL.

This chain uses TRBV9 with TRBJ2-7; TRBD2 is a possible D gene (5 bases). Germline CDR1 SGDLS, CDR2 YYNGEE. This CDR3 contains 16 residues. Trimming took 4 bases from V and 2 from J, leaving 19 bases between them. The CDR3 DNA reads as TGTGCCAGCAGCCCACGGGAATGGCAGTTTACCTACGAGCAGTACTTC. This gives the protein CASSPREWQFTYEQYF.

The chain carries TRBV28 and TRBJ2-7; a weak D match, TRBD1 (6 bases). The germline V gene has CDR1 MDHEN and CDR2 SYDVKM. Between the trimmed V and J ends, which lost 3 bases and 2 bases, there was a span of 11 bases. The CDR3 length is 14 residues. The CDR3 nucleotides are TGTGCCAGCAGTTTGTTGGGGGCCCCCTACGAGCAGTACTTC. Its protein product is CASSLLGAPYEQYF.

This rearrangement joins TRBV28 to TRBJ1-3; D is unresolved. Per germline, CDR1 MDHEN and CDR2 SYDVKM. Trimming stripped 7 bases from V and 4 bases from J, with 14 bases between. The CDR3 has 14 amino acids. The CDR3 loop is CASTLGWEGNTIYF. In DNA form, the CDR3 reads TGTGCCAGCACCCTCGGGTGGGAAGGAAACACCATATATTTT.

A remark on this clone: The same CDR3 is also encoded by other DNA sequences in this sample. The CDR3 here is CASSEGTGSEKLFF. CDR3 bases: TGTGCCAGCAGTGAAGGGACAGGGAGTGAAAAACTGTTTTTT. The chain couples TRBV6-1 to TRBJ1-4, with 8 positions matching TRBD1. Losses at the gene ends were 1 base for V and 7 bases for J; bases not matched to a gene: 2. The V gene's germline CDR1 is MNHNS and CDR2 SASEGT. CDR3 length: 14 residues.

V gene TRBV18 combines with J gene TRBJ1-1, with D possibly being TRBD1 (6 bases). V was trimmed by 3 bases and J by 3 bases, leaving 11 bases between them. The CDR3 loop spans 14 amino acids. Germline V gene sequence: CDR1 KGHSH, CDR2 LQKENI. CDR3 in DNA: TGTGCCAGCTCACCTACTCCAGGGGACACTGAAGCTTTCTTT. This gives the protein CASSPTPGDTEAFF.

This rearrangement joins TRBV7-2 to TRBJ2-7, with D possibly matching TRBD2 (6 bases). The CDR3 runs 14 residues. Germline values: CDR1 SGHTA, CDR2 FQGNSA. The V end lost 3 bases, the J end lost 3 bases, and 12 bases lay between the germline ends. The CDR3 DNA sequence: TGTGCCAGCAGCTTGGGTAGCGGTGGCTACGAGCAGTACTTC. Translating it yields CASSLGSGGYEQYF.

This chain connects TRBV6-1 to TRBJ2-2, with D hard to call. Trimming removed 5 bases from V and 0 bases from J, with 4 bases in between. This CDR3 contains 13 residues. The germline CDR1 and CDR2 sequences are MNHNS and SASEGT. Here the CDR3 reads CASSSANTGELFF. In nucleotides, the CDR3 is TGTGCCAGCAGTTCAGCGAACACCGGGGAGCTGTTTTTT.

This chain connects TRBV28 to TRBJ1-1; D possibly corresponds to TRBD1 (6 bases). The germline gives CDR1 MDHEN, CDR2 SYDVKM. The germline V and J ends were trimmed by 7 bases and 1 base, with 13 bases remaining between them. The CDR3 has 14 residues. The CDR3 nucleotides are TGTGCCAGCACACCGGGACAACCGAACACTGAAGCTTTCTTT. Translating it yields CASTPGQPNTEAFF. Based on the CDR3 plus reference TRBV28 and TRBJ1-1, the full variable domain is DVKVTQSSRYLVKRTGEKVFLECVQDMDHENMFWYRQDPGLGLRLIYFSYDVKMKEKGDIPEGYSVSREKKERFSLILESASTNQTSMYLCASTPGQPNTEAFFGQGTRLTVV.

This chain connects TRBV28 to TRBJ1-5; no definite D call. V lost 7 bases, J lost 4 bases, and 8 bases lay in between. The length of the CDR3 is 12 residues. Germline values: CDR1 MDHEN, CDR2 SYDVKM. Written as DNA, the CDR3 is TGTGCCAGCACCCTGCCTAATCAGCCCCAGCATTTT. Translation: CASTLPNQPQHF.

This clone was counted at least ten times. J is TRBJ2-7 and V is TRBV27; D is perhaps TRBD1 or TRBD2 (6 bases each). Trimming took 2 bases from V and 2 from J, leaving 10 bases between them. This CDR3 is 14 amino acids long. The germline V gene has CDR1 MNHEY and CDR2 SMNVEV (reference sequence). The CDR3 DNA follows: TGTGCCAGCAGTTTAATGGAGGGGGCCTACGAGCAGTACTTC. Its protein product is CASSLMEGAYEQYF.

The chain has TRBV10-2 and TRBJ1-5; weak D call: TRBD1 (5 bases). Looked up from germline, CDR1 is WSHSY and CDR2 is SAAADI. Trimming shortened V by 2 bases and J by 2 bases, and 16 bases separated the two germline ends. This CDR3 is built from 17 residues. The CDR3 sequence is CASSETGTVFGNQPQHF. CDR3 bases: TGCGCCAGCAGTGAGACGGGGACGGTTTTCGGCAATCAGCCCCAGCATTTT.

The V and J genes are TRBV29-1 and TRBJ1-1; tentatively, D is TRBD1 (5 bases). This CDR3 is 13 amino acids long. Germline V gives CDR1 SQVTM, CDR2 ANQGSEA. Trimming left V 3 bases short and J 1 base short, with 9 bases between. CDR3 DNA sequence: TGCAGCGTTGAGACAGACCAGAACACTGAAGCTTTCTTT. Translating it yields CSVETDQNTEAFF.